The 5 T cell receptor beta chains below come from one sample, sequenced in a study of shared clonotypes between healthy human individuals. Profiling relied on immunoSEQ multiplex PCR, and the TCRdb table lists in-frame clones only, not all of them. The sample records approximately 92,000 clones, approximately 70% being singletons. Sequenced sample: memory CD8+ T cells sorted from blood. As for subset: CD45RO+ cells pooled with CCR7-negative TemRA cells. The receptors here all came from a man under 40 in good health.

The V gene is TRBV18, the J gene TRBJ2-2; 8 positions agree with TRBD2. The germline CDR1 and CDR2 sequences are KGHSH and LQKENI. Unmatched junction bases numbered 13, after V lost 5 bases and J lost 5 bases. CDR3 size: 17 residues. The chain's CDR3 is CASSSKRPRGGTGELFF. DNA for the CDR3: TGTGCCAGCTCATCGAAACGGCCACGGGGGGGTACCGGGGAGCTGTTTTTT.

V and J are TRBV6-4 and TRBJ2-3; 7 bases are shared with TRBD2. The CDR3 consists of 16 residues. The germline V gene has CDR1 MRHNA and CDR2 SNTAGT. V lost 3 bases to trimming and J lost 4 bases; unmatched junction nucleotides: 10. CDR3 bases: TGTGCCAGCAGTGATTCAGGCGGGAGAGGGTCAGATACGCAGTATTTT. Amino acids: CASSDSGGRGSDTQYF.

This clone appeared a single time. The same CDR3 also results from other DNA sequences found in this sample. The CDR3 spells CSVARMNTEAFF. For the CDR3, the DNA is TGCAGCGTTGCCAGGATGAACACTGAAGCTTTCTTT. This rearrangement joins TRBV29-1 to TRBJ1-1; D call uncertain. CDR3 length: 12 residues. V dropped 4 bases and J dropped 0 bases, with 6 bases sitting between them. CDR1 is SQVTM and CDR2 is ANQGSEA in the germline V gene. Looking up the rest from reference TRBV29-1 and TRBJ1-1 gives the full variable domain: SAVISQKPSRDICQRGTSLTIQCQVDSQVTMMFWYRQQPGQSLTLIATANQGSEATYESGFVIDKFPISRPNLTFSTLTVSNMSPEDSSIYLCSVARMNTEAFFGQGTRLTVV.

This chain's CDR3 is CASSPSGRSSETQYF. The CDR3 DNA follows: TGTGCCAGCAGCCCAAGCGGGAGGTCAAGCGAGACCCAGTACTTC. The chain is built from TRBV9 and TRBJ2-5; 9 nucleotides match TRBD2. Per germline, CDR1 SGDLS and CDR2 YYNGEE. The CDR3 is 15 residues long. Losses at the gene ends were 4 bases for V and 5 bases for J; bases not matched to a gene: 9.

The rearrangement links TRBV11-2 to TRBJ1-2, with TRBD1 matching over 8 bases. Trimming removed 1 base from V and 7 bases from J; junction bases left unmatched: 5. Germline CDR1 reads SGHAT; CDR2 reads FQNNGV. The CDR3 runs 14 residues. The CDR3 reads CASSLGQGLGGYTF. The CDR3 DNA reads TGTGCCAGCAGCTTAGGACAGGGGTTGGGTGGCTACACCTTC.